This T cell receptor beta chain was sequenced for a study of PD-L1 blockade in urothelial cancer. Across the whole study: Males with bladder-origin urothelial cancer constituted about 85% of the roughly 30 patients.

Sequencing used immunoSEQ multiplex PCR; TCRdb keeps in-frame clones, though not all of them. The sample gives fewer than 95,000 clones, roughly 89% of which show up once; 2% to 2.5% is in the top ten. Described time point: pretreatment peripheral blood. It was locally advanced or metastatic urothelial carcinoma that patients had. Patient sample counts ranged from 1 to 8, pretreatment and on-treatment. Sequencing used PBMCs, obtained around atezolizumab (anti-PD-L1) treatment. This receptor was identified in a man in his 60s with urothelial cancer.

The CDR3 nucleotides read TGTGCCAGCAGTGGGGGGGGTCTGGGAGAGACCCAGTACTTC. It translates to CASSGGGLGETQYF. V and J are TRBV28 and TRBJ2-5; 7 bases line up with TRBD2. Germline V gives CDR1 MDHEN, CDR2 SYDVKM. The length of the CDR3 is 14 residues. J lost 4 bases, V lost 5 bases, and 7 bases had no gene match.